This TCR beta chain appears in the sequencing data of a study of T cells in Graves' hyperthyroidism and ophthalmopathy (dated by TCRdb to between 2019 and 2020). For context, the study as a whole: Peripheral blood samples were taken at initial diagnosis, before any treatment was given. To identify distinguishing TCR V-J signatures, a discovery cohort of around 100 patients was used, comprising 40 to 45 with Graves' ophthalmopathy and some 60 with stable Graves' hyperthyroidism. The study also compared thyroid tissue and blood T-cell repertoires from more than 5 Graves' hyperthyroidism patients. After sampling, hyperthyroidism patients received methimazole starting at 30 mg daily, and ophthalmopathy patients received high-dose intravenous methylprednisolone. For training and testing, the 100 or so patients in the discovery cohort were randomly divided in a 7:3 ratio. Prospective prediction of ophthalmopathy was tested in an independent validation cohort of fewer than 20 hyperthyroidism patients and around 16 patients who later progressed to ophthalmopathy. TCR Vbeta CDR3 sequencing of 120 to 150 peripheral blood samples (43 ophthalmopathy, about 75 hyperthyroidism and approximately 17 progressor patients) is reported in the paper. General conclusions and limits of the study: Most expanded thyroid clonotypes (frequency above 0.001) were also found in blood, which suggests that blood repertoires may mirror thyroid immune responses. In validation, the model predicted progression to ophthalmopathy with 65% to 71% sensitivity and approximately 72% specificity, a median of 6.5 months before onset. Sample size was not statistically predetermined, and investigators were not blinded to group allocation. In cross-validation, a model built on a 13 V-J signature told ophthalmopathy apart from stable hyperthyroidism with approximately 90% sensitivity and around 83% specificity, and in testing the same model reached 80%/75%.

A note on this clonotype: The specificity of this receptor is unknown. No qualities accompany the bases; no much larger clone lies one base away.

The CDR3 runs 17 amino acids, cysteine and phenylalanine included. Only the CDR3 DNA is retained, 51 bases long and in frame from the first base. The germline V gene encodes CDR1 SEHNR and CDR2 FQNEAQ (reference sequence). A distance of 18 bases separates the germline ends of V and J, which lose 2 bases and 2 bases respectively. TCR beta CDR3 regions were amplified from RNA transcripts. For the first round of RT-PCR on the TCR CDR3, the HTBI primer set was used together with the Qiagen OneStep RT-PCR kit. Libraries were constructed in a second round of multiplex PCR, after which size selection and purification were carried out. Paired-end sequencing of the libraries was performed with 100 bp reads on an Illumina HiSeq2000. The authors' pipeline ran thus. SOAPnuke was used to process the raw data, with reads discarded if the reads contained adapters or uncalled bases, had a mean Phred below 15, or lacked an exact constant-primer or identifier match. COPE v1.2.5 was used to merge the high-quality paired reads, and each unique nucleotide sequence was defined as a clonotype. MiTCR v1.1 was used to align the clonotypes against IMGT TRBV, TRBD and TRBJ reference segments. The analysis included only V-J combinations with a frequency above 0.0001, which together covered around 99% of the repertoires. A TCS score was defined as the ratio between F50 (clonal expansion) and ExV (chaos), using BLOSUM62-based TCRdist between CDR3 peptides within each V-J. Welch's t-statistics and random forest reduced fewer than 600 V-J features to 13, which were used in a naive Bayes classifier (R e1071). In TCRdb, the public reads were trimmed at Q25 with fastp and aligned with MiXCR, with productive beta chains retained. Merged by CDR3 protein, the rows form single entries marked with the most common genes and DNA. The V and J calls were determined by TCRdb, not by the authors. The sample records hundreds of thousands of distinct CDR3 sequences, about 15% of which are singletons. Approximately 5.7% of the sample goes to the ten largest clones.

Hyperthyroidism patients were newly diagnosed, had a disease duration of under 2 months, and were aged 18 to 65 years. Patients with uncontrolled infections, other autoimmune diseases, pregnancy or lactation were excluded. Diagnoses relied on clinical symptoms, serum thyroxine and TRAb, thyroid ultrasound and orbital computed tomography. Blood from progressor patients was collected at the time of first diagnosis with hyperthyroidism, before any ophthalmopathy symptoms had appeared. Ficoll-Paque density gradient centrifugation was used to isolate PBMCs from approximately 10 ml of fresh peripheral blood. Progressor patients were first diagnosed with Graves' hyperthyroidism and then developed ophthalmopathy during follow-up. Trizol reagent was used to extract total RNA, and RNA quality was then checked on an Agilent 2100 Bioanalyzer.

The rearranged segments are TRBV7-9 and TRBJ1-1; TRBD1 is perhaps the D gene, given 6 matching bases. The sequenced sample consisted of blood. The receptor was isolated from a woman younger than 45 with Graves' hyperthyroidism that later progressed to Graves' ophthalmopathy. The CDR3 in this case is CASSLNPSGGPNTEAFF. The DNA sequence reads TGTGCCAGCAGCTTAAACCCGTCGGGGGGCCCAAACACTGAAGCTTTCTTT. The CDR3 plus the reference TRBV7-9 and TRBJ1-1 genes for the other parts give the full variable domain: DTGVSQNPRHKITKRGQNVTFRCDPISEHNRLYWYRQTLGQGPEFLTYFQNEAQLEKSRLLSDRFSAERPKGSFSTLEIQRTEQGDSAMYLCASSLNPSGGPNTEAFFGQGTRLTVV.